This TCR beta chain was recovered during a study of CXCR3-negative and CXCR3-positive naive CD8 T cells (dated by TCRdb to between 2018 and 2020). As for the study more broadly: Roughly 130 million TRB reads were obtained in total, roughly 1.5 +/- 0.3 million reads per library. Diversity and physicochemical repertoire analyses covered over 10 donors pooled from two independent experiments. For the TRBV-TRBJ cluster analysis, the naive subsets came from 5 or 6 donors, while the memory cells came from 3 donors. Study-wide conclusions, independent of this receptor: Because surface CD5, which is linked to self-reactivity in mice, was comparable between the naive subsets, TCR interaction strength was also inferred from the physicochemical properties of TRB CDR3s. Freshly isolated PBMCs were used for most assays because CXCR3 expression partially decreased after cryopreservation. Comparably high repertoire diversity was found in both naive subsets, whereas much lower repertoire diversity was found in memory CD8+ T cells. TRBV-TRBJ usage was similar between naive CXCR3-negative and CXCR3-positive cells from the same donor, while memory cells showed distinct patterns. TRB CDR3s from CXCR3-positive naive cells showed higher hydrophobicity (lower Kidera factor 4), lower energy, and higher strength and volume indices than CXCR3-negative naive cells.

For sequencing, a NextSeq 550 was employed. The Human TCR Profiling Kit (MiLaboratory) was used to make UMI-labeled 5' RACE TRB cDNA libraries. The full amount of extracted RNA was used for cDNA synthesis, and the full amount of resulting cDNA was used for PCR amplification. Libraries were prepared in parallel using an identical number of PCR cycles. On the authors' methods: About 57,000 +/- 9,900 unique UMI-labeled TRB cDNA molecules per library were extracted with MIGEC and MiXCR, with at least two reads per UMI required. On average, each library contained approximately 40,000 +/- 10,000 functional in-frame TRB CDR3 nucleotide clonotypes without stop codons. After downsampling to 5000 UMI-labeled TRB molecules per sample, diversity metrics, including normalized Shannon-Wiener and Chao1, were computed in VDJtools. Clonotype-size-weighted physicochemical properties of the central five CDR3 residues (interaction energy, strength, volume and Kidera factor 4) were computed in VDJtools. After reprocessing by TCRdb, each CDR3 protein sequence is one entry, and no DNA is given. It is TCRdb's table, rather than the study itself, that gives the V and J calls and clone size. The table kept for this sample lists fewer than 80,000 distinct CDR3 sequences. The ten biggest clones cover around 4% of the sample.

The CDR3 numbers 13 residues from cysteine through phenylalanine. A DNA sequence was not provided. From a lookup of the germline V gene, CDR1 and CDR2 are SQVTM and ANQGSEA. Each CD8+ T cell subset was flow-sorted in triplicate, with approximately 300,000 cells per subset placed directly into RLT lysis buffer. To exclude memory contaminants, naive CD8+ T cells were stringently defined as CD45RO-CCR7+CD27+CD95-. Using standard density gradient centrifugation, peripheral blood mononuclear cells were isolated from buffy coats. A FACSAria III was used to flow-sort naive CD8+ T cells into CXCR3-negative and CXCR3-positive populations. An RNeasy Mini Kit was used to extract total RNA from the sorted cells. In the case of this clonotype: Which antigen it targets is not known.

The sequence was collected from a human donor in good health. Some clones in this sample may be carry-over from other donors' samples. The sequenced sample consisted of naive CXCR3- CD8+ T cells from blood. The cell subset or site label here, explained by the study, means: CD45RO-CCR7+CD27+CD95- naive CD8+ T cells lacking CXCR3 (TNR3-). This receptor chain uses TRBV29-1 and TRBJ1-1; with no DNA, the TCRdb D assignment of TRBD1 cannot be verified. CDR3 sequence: CSVGDREIHEAFF.